This T cell receptor (beta chain) was found in a study of post-analysis software for immune sequencing data (dated by TCRdb to between 2014 and 2016). With regard to the full study: Relapsing-remitting, secondary progressive and progressive-relapsing multiple sclerosis were recorded as disease courses, and subtype annotation was lacking for some patients. The multiple sclerosis patient repertoires were compared with 10 to 12 previously published healthy control repertoires from donors aged roughly 6 to 25 years. A subset of samples was prepared in parallel using single-end sample barcoding, then pooled and co-amplified after Illumina adapter ligation. The research as a whole found: Strong co-clustering of samples prepared in the same batch was shown by direct clustering with F measure, prompting a batch-effect correction. Multiple sclerosis patients had significantly lower normalized Chao1 diversity than controls, a result that suggests substantial peripheral T-cell clonal expansion. Significantly higher frequencies in patients than in controls were found for five TRBV segments, including TRBV5-6, TRBV5-1 and TRBV20-1. The control group was slightly older than the multiple sclerosis patient group.

The library was generated by PCR. The sequencing machine was an Illumina HiSeq 2500. To reduce PCR and sequencing biases, unique molecular identifiers were built into the TCR beta cDNA libraries. Every 1 to 10 million input T cells yielded around 500,000 cDNA molecules, meaning each molecule approximated one T cell. Patient libraries were prepared and sequenced with the same protocol used for the earlier healthy control dataset. Samples belonging to the same batch were prepared together, multiplexed and sequenced on a shared HiSeq lane. On the study's bioinformatics: MIGEC handled the raw barcoded reads, throwing out single-read molecular identifier groups before consensus assembly and CDR3 extraction. VDJtools was used for post-analysis of the clonotype tables, and diversity was normalized by down-sampling every dataset to the size of the smallest sample. In repertoire overlap clustering, CDR3 amino acid sequences, but not nucleotide sequences, were matched to correct batch-related cross-sample contamination. TCRdb reran the public reads through fastp at Q25 and MiXCR, keeping productive beta chains. Each entry is one CDR3 protein sequence, shown with its most common DNA and genes. TCRdb assigned the V and J calls; the authors' analysis was not used. The sample table lists under 200,000 distinct CDR3 sequences, 25% to 35% of them with a count of one. The ten largest make up more than 3% of the sample.

V and J are trimmed by 0 bases and 5 bases, and the gene matches miss 10 bases of the junction. Reading from cysteine to phenylalanine, the CDR3 counts 16 amino acids. Only the CDR3 DNA is retained, 48 bases long and in frame from the first base. The germline V gene encodes CDR1 LGHDT and CDR2 YNNKEL (reference sequence). To demonstrate the VDJtools post-analysis software, the study profiled TCR beta repertoires from the peripheral blood of around 13 young patients with multiple sclerosis. The patients with multiple sclerosis were children and adolescents between roughly 6 and 17 years of age. Many counts were recorded for this clonotype. Its antigen is not yet known. One base away there is no much larger clone; base qualities are not given.

The source of this sequence is a girl aged 2-17 years with multiple sclerosis. The chain links TRBV3-1 with TRBJ2-7, with TRBD1 matching 7 junction bases. Sequencing was done on a sample of blood. The DNA is as follows: TGTGCCAGCAGCCAAGATTTCGGACAGGTCGCCCACGAGCAGTACTTC. It translates as CASSQDFGQVAHEQYF.